Presented here are 17 T cell receptor beta chains from one specimen sequenced in a study of shared clonotypes between healthy human individuals. Some clones are missing from TCRdb's copy, which holds only in-frame ones; the method was immunoSEQ multiplex PCR. In the table there are approximately 640,000 clones, 60% to 80% of which are singletons. The sample taken for sequencing was memory CD4+ T cells sorted from blood. Subset in this sample: CD45RA-negative fraction. These TCRs come from a young woman in good health.

The CDR3 nucleotides are TGTGCCAGCAGTGAACTCTCAGCCCTGAATGAGCAGTTCTTC. Amino acids: CASSELSALNEQFF. The J gene is TRBJ2-1, the V gene TRBV2, with D unresolved. CDR1 and CDR2 (germline): SNHLY, FYNNEI. This CDR3 is 14 amino acids long. V shed 2 bases and J shed 7 bases, with 12 bases lying between them.

This chain joins TRBV27 and TRBJ1-2; D is unresolved. Trimming pared 4 bases from V and 7 bases from J, leaving 16 bases between. The V gene's germline CDR1 is MNHEY and CDR2 SMNVEV (reference sequence). The CDR3 is made up of 14 amino acids. The chain's CDR3 is CASSSGRGFTGYTF. In nucleotides, the CDR3 is TGTGCCAGCAGTTCTGGCCGAGGTTTCACTGGCTACACCTTC.

The chain is built from TRBV6-6 and TRBJ2-6; either TRBD1 or TRBD2 may supply D (5 bases each). The germline V gene has CDR1 MNHNY and CDR2 SVGAGI (reference sequence). The CDR3 is made up of 16 amino acids. V was clipped by 0 bases and J by 4 bases, with 10 bases between them. The CDR3 nucleotides read TGTGCCAGCAGTTACTCCTGGGGGAACGGGGCCAACGTCCTGACTTTC. Protein: CASSYSWGNGANVLTF.

The J gene is TRBJ2-7, the V gene TRBV11-2; a weak D match, TRBD2 (5 bases). Germline V gives CDR1 SGHAT, CDR2 FQNNGV. The CDR3 spans 14 residues. V lost 6 bases and J lost 2, with 14 bases in between. The DNA for the CDR3 is TGTGCCAGCAGTCAATCCGCAGCGGCCTACGAGCAGTACTTC. Translating gives CASSQSAAAYEQYF.

This chain uses TRBV6-5 with TRBJ2-7; 7 bases agree with TRBD1. This CDR3 comprises 13 residues. CDR1 is MNHEY and CDR2 is SVGAGI in the germline V gene. J lost 4 bases, V lost 2 bases, and 2 bases had no gene match. The CDR3 region has the DNA TGTGCCAGCAGTTACGGGACAGAGTACGAGCAGTACTTC. Residues: CASSYGTEYEQYF.

This sequence joins TRBV7-2 and TRBJ1-4; maybe TRBD1 (5 bases). In germline, CDR1 is SGHTA, CDR2 FQGNSA. The CDR3 extends over 15 amino acids. V was cut by 5 bases and J by 5 bases, with 15 bases left in between. CDR3 amino acids: CASSLQGMGNEKLFF. The CDR3 bases are TGTGCCAGCAGCCTCCAGGGTATGGGAAATGAAAAACTGTTTTTT.

The chain employs TRBV29-1 and TRBJ2-1; maybe TRBD2 (7 bases). Germline values: CDR1 SQVTM, CDR2 ANQGSEA. The V and J ends lost 7 bases and 6 bases respectively, with 22 bases between them. This CDR3 has 15 residues. As DNA, the CDR3 is TGCAGCGGGTGGGGGGGCTCCGAGAGGATCAATGAGCAGTTCTTC. Its translation: CSGWGGSERINEQFF.

This clone showed up just once. The chain links TRBV4-1 to TRBJ2-1; D not resolved. Germline V lookup: CDR1 MGHRA, CDR2 YSYEKL. The V gene lost 1 base and the J gene lost 4 bases, with 8 bases spanning the gap. The length of the CDR3 is 14 residues. CDR3 in amino acids: CASSQGLDYNEQFF. DNA for the CDR3: TGCGCCAGCAGCCAAGGCTTAGATTACAATGAGCAGTTCTTC.

This clone was seen only a few times. CDR3: CASSLLVLAGHQETQYF. The CDR3 bases are TGTGCCAGCAGCCTTCTGGTCCTAGCGGGTCACCAAGAGACCCAGTACTTC. The chain has TRBV21-1 and TRBJ2-5; the table's D call, TRBD2, was not checked against the DNA. TRBV21-1 is tagged as a pseudogene. The CDR3 is made up of 17 amino acids.

V usage is TRBV6-4 and J usage is TRBJ1-3; D gene uncertain. The CDR3 consists of 13 residues. CDR1 and CDR2 (germline): MRHNA, SNTAGT. V dropped 4 bases and J dropped 2 bases, with 6 bases sitting between them. Here the CDR3 reads CASSADAGNTIYF. The CDR3 bases are TGTGCCAGCAGTGCCGATGCTGGAAACACCATATATTTT.

The gene calls are TRBV6-4 and TRBJ2-1; 10 nucleotides match TRBD2. The V segment lost 6 bases and the J segment 1 base; nucleotides outside the gene matches: 0. The CDR3 extends over 14 amino acids. Germline loops: CDR1 MRHNA, CDR2 SNTAGT. CDR3 nucleotides: TGTGCCAGCAGAGCGGGAGGGTCCTACAATGAGCAGTTCTTC. Protein product: CASRAGGSYNEQFF.

This rearrangement joins TRBV7-7 to TRBJ2-1; unclear D gene. Germline values: CDR1 SSHAT, CDR2 FNYEAQ (reference sequence). V was shortened by 5 bases and J by 0 bases, with 11 bases between the two germline ends. The CDR3 is 15 amino acids. The CDR3 here is CASSLTPVSYNEQFF. DNA of the CDR3: TGTGCCAGCAGCCTAACCCCAGTCTCCTACAATGAGCAGTTCTTC.

This clone has a handful of counts. The rearrangement uses TRBV28 and TRBJ1-3; perhaps TRBD1 as D (5 bases). With 2 bases removed from V and 7 bases from J, the gap between germline ends came to 15 bases. This CDR3 is 15 amino acids long. Germline V gene data show CDR1 as MDHEN and CDR2 as SYDVKM. The CDR3 DNA reads TGTGCCAGCAGTTTAGGCGGTGCAGGGTGGAACACCATATATTTT. Its translation is CASSLGGAGWNTIYF.

The rearrangement joins TRBV6-1 to TRBJ1-1; 7 bases match TRBD1. This CDR3 region has 16 residues. Trimming cost V 0 bases and J 0 bases; bases outside gene matches: 4. CDR1 is MNHNS and CDR2 is SASEGT in the germline V gene. CDR3 sequence reads: CASSEALTGLNTEAFF. CDR3 DNA sequence: TGTGCCAGCAGTGAAGCCCTGACAGGGTTGAACACTGAAGCTTTCTTT.

The V gene is TRBV11-2, the J gene TRBJ1-6, with D uncertain. Germline-derived CDR1 and CDR2 are SGHAT and FQNNGV. The CDR3 sequence is 15 residues long. The V end was cut by 5 bases, the J end by 0 bases, with 8 bases between. The CDR3 loop is CASSQSSSYNSPLHF. In nucleotides, the CDR3 is TGTGCCAGCAGCCAGAGCAGCTCCTATAATTCACCCCTCCACTTT. Full variable domain (missing parts from reference TRBV11-2 and TRBJ1-6): EAGVAQSPRYKIIEKRQSVAFWCNPISGHATLYWYQQILGQGPKLLIQFQNNGVVDDSQLPKDRFSAERLKGVDSTLKIQPAKLEDSAVYLCASSQSSSYNSPLHFGNGTRLTVT.

The V and J genes are TRBV25-1 and TRBJ2-1; 12 positions agree with TRBD2. The junction had 9 bases not matched to a gene; V was cut back by 3 bases and J by 6 bases. This CDR3 contains 17 residues. Germline lookup yields CDR1 MGHDK and CDR2 SYGVNS. CDR3 residues: CASSELPTSGRFNEQFF. The CDR3 DNA follows: TGTGCCAGCAGTGAGCTTCCGACTAGCGGGAGATTCAATGAGCAGTTCTTC.

Here the CDR3 reads CASSFNGETQYF. DNA of the CDR3: TGTGCCAGCAGCTTTAATGGAGAGACCCAGTACTTC. V is TRBV7-2 and J is TRBJ2-5; D not resolved. CDR3 size: 12 residues. CDR1 is SGHTA and CDR2 is FQGNSA in the germline V gene. The V end was cut by 3 bases, the J end by 4 bases, with 6 bases between.